This is a list of T cell receptor beta chains from one sample in a study of neoadjuvant anti-PD-1 for oral cavity cancer. Method: immunoSEQ multiplex PCR; TCRdb's copy keeps in-frame clones and lacks some. The sample contains about 9,400 clones, about 60% of which appear only once. This sample comprised PBMCs, obtained after nivolumab (anti-PD-1) treatment. The receptors were sampled from a person aged 35 to 85 with oral cavity squamous cell carcinoma. CDR3s include the opening cysteine and the closing phenylalanine or tryptophan.

CDR3 protein,CDR3 length,J gene,V gene
CASTLQGDYGYTF,13,TRBJ1-2,TRBV18
CASSPTGLTYEQYF,14,TRBJ2-7,TRBV28
CASGFSGREGEQFF,14,TRBJ2-1,TRBV5-1
CASSVRSFDSPLHF,14,TRBJ1-6,TRBV6-5
CASSLRVLGAGELFF,15,TRBJ2-2,TRBV5-8
CASREDRDYTDTQYF,15,TRBJ2-3,TRBV6-5
CASRALTYPNTEAFF,15,TRBJ1-1,TRBV2
CASSDRDSYGYTF,13,TRBJ1-2,TRBV6-6
CASSTDRDYLNEQFF,15,TRBJ2-1,TRBV19
CASTTLGGGTGYEQYF,16,TRBJ2-7,TRBV27
CASIASGPVQYF,12,TRBJ2-3,TRBV2
CASSFGTGGYEQYF,14,TRBJ2-7,TRBV5-1
CASSPSDSPGGYTF,14,TRBJ1-2,TRBV18
CASSLERGQVYEQYF,15,TRBJ2-7,TRBV5-6
CASSIAGAMDTGELFF,16,TRBJ2-2,TRBV10-1
CASSEELGGGKETQYF,16,TRBJ2-5,TRBV2
CASSYVGTGDDQPQHF,16,TRBJ1-5,TRBV6-6
CASSVRRVDTEAFF,14,TRBJ1-1,TRBV9
CASSSSGSGTEAFF,14,TRBJ1-1,TRBV19
CASSPTGLGAKNIQYF,16,TRBJ2-4,TRBV28
CASSESAENQPQHF,14,TRBJ1-5,TRBV10-2
CASIGLAAEQFF,12,TRBJ2-1,TRBV6-5
CASSNRGTEAFF,12,TRBJ1-1,TRBV6-5
CASRGSAPTAQHF,13,TRBJ1-5,TRBV6-1
CASSLVAGNEQFF,13,TRBJ2-1,TRBV5-6
CASSPGTREQYF,12,TRBJ2-7,TRBV7-6
CASSSVPSGLSYEQYF,16,TRBJ2-7,TRBV11-2
CASSSVGSPEAFF,13,TRBJ1-1,TRBV7-9
CASSLSGTGVNTEAFF,16,TRBJ1-1,TRBV5-1
CASSDETGGVAFF,13,TRBJ1-1,TRBV6-1
CASSSPDSKSVYNEQFF,17,TRBJ2-1,TRBV7-9
CASSSDRVEYEKLFF,15,TRBJ1-4,TRBV5-4
CASSQGGTGHINQPQHF,17,TRBJ1-5,TRBV4-1
CASSFETAYNEQFF,14,TRBJ2-1,TRBV5-6
CASSEGRGTILSPLHF,16,TRBJ1-6,TRBV6-1
CASSSGPPSYEQYF,14,TRBJ2-7,TRBV2
CASSLGGGGANVLTF,15,TRBJ2-6,TRBV28
CASSFGLAGDEQYF,14,TRBJ2-7,TRBV2
CASSPDKSGAKNIQYF,16,TRBJ2-4,TRBV7-9
CASSPLAGAGTYQETQYF,18,TRBJ2-5,TRBV2
CASSQESRSTDTQYF,15,TRBJ2-3,TRBV4-1
CASSLSPLRQGNYGYTF,17,TRBJ1-2,TRBV27
CASTPLGRTETQYF,14,TRBJ2-5,TRBV11-2
CASSLGNPNYGYTF,14,TRBJ1-2,TRBV5-1